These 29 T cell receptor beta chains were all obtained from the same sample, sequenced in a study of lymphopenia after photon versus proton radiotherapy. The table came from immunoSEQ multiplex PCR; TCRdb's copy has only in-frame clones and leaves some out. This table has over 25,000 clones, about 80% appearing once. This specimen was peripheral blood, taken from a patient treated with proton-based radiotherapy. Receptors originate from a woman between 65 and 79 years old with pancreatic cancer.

Here the CDR3 DNA reads TGCGCCAGCAGCCCAGGGGGCTATGGTTCTAACTATGGCTACACCTTC. Amino acid sequence: CASSPGGYGSNYGYTF. This sequence joins TRBV5-1 and TRBJ1-2, with TRBD1 matching 8 bases. Trimming at V came to 4 bases and at J to 0 bases, leaving 8 bases not matched to a gene. There are 16 residues in the CDR3. In germline, CDR1 is SGHRS, CDR2 YFSETQ.

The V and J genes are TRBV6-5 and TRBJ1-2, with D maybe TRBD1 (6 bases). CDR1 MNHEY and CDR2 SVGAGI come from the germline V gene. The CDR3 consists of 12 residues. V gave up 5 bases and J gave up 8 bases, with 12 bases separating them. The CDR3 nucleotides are TGTGCCAGCAGTCACAGGGAGGGGGGCTACACCTTC. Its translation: CASSHREGGYTF.

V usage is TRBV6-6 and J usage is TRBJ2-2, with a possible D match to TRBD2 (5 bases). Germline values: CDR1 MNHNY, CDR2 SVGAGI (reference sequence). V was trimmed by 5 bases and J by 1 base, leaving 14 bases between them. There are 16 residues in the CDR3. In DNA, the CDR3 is TGTGCCAGCAGTATATGGGGAGTAGGGAACACCGGGGAGCTGTTTTTT. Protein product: CASSIWGVGNTGELFF.

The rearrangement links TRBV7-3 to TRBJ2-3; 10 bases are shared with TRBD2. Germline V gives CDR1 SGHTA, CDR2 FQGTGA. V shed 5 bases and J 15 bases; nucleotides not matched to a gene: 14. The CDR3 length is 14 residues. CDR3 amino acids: CASSPDTSGRARYF. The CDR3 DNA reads TGTGCCAGCAGCCCCGACACGAGCGGGAGGGCCAGATATTTT. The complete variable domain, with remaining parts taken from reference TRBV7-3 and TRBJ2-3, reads GAGVSQTPSNKVTEKGKYVELRCDPISGHTALYWYRQSLGQGPEFLIYFQGTGAADDSGLPNDRFFAVRPEGSVSTLKIQRTERGDSAVYLCASSPDTSGRARYFGPGTRLTVL.

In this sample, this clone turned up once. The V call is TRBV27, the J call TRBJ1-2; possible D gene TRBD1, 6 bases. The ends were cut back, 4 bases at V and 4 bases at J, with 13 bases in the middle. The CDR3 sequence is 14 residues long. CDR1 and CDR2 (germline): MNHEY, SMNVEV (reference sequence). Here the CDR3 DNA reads TGTGCCAGCAGTTCTTCAACAGGGTCCTATGGCTACACCTTC. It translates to CASSSSTGSYGYTF.

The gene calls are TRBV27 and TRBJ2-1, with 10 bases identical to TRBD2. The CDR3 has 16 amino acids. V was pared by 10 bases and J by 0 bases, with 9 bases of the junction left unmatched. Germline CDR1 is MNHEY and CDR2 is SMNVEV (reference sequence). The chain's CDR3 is CATRLAGASSYNEQFF. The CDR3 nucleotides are TGTGCCACCCGACTAGCGGGCGCAAGCTCCTACAATGAGCAGTTCTTC.

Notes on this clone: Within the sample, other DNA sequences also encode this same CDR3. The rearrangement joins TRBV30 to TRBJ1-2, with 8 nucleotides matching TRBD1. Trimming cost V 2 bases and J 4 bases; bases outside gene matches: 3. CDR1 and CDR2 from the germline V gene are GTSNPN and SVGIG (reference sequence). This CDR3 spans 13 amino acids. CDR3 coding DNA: TGTGCCTGGAGTAGGGGACAGGTCTATGGCTACACCTTC. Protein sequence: CAWSRGQVYGYTF.

For the CDR3, the DNA is TGTGCCATCAGCCTCGGGGCTCAAGAGACCCAGTACTTC. Its protein is CAISLGAQETQYF. The chain couples TRBV10-3 to TRBJ2-5; D may correspond to TRBD1 or TRBD2 (5 bases each). V was pared by 6 bases and J by 2 bases, with 10 bases between. The CDR3 spans 13 residues. Germline V gives CDR1 ENHRY, CDR2 SYGVKD.

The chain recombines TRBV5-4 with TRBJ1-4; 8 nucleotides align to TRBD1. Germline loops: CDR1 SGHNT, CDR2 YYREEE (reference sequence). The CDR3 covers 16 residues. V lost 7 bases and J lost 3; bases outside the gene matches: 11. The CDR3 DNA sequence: TGTGCCAGCGCGCCAGGGGGCGCACAGTCTAATGAAAAACTGTTTTTT. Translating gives CASAPGGAQSNEKLFF.

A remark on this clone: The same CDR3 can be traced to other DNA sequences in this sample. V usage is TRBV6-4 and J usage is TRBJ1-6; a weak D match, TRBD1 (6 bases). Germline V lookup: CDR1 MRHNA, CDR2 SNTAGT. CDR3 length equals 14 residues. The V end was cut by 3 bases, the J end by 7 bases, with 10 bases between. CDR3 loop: CASSERRGNSPLHF. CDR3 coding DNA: TGTGCCAGCAGTGAGCGCAGGGGCAATTCACCCCTCCACTTT.

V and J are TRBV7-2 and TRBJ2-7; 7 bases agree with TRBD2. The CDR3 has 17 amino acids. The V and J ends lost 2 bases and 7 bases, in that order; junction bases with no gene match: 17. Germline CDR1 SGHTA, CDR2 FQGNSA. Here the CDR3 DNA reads TGTGCCAGCAGCTTAAGCCCTCCAGTAGCGGGCCTCGGGGAGCAGTACTTC. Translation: CASSLSPPVAGLGEQYF.

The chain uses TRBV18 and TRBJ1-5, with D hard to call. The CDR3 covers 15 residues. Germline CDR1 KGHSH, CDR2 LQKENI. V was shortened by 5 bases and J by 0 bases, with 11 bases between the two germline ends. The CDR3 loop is CASSDDGNSNQPQHF. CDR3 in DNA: TGTGCCAGCTCAGACGACGGCAATAGCAATCAGCCCCAGCATTTT.

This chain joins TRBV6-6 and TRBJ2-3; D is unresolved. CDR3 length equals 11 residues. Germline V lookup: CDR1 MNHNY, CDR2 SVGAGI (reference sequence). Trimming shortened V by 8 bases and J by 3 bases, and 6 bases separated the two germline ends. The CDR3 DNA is TGTGCCAGCCTGAGTACAGATACGCAGTATTTT. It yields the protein CASLSTDTQYF.

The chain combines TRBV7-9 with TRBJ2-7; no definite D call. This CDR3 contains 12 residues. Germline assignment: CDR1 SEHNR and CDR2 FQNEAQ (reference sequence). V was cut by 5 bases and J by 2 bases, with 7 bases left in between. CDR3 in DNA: TGTGCCAGCAGCCCCGACACCTACGAGCAGTACTTC. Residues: CASSPDTYEQYF.

The CDR3 region has the DNA TGTGCCAGTAGCCCCGACGTGGGGTTAGTGAACCCCTATGGCTACACCTTC. Its translation is CASSPDVGLVNPYGYTF. This sequence joins TRBV19 and TRBJ1-2; D gene unclear. V lost 6 bases and J lost 4, with 24 bases in between. The germline V gene has CDR1 LNHDA and CDR2 SQIVND (reference sequence). CDR3 length equals 17 residues.

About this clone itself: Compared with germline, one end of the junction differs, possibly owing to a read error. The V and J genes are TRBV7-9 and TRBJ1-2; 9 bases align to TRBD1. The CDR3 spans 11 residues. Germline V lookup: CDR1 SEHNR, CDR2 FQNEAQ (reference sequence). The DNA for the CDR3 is TGTGCCAGCAGCTCAAGGGACAGGGCCGCCTTC. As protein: CASSSRDRAAF.

This CDR3 reads CASSLNEAGGPSSTDTQYF. The CDR3, as DNA: TGTGCCAGCAGCTTAAATGAGGCGGGAGGCCCCAGCAGCACAGATACGCAGTATTTT. The chain employs TRBV7-9 and TRBJ2-3; 8 bases align to TRBD2. The CDR3 runs 19 residues. V shed 2 bases and J 0 bases; nucleotides not matched to a gene: 13. CDR1 and CDR2 from the germline V gene are SEHNR and FQNEAQ (reference sequence). The variable domain in full, with the rest retrieved from reference TRBV7-9 and TRBJ2-3, is DTGVSQNPRHKITKRGQNVTFRCDPISEHNRLYWYRQTLGQGPEFLTYFQNEAQLEKSRLLSDRFSAERPKGSFSTLEIQRTEQGDSAMYLCASSLNEAGGPSSTDTQYFGPGTRLTVL.

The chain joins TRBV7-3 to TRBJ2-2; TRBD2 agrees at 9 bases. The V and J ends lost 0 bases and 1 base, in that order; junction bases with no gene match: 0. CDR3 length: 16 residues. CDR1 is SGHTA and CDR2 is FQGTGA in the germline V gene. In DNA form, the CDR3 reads TGTGCCAGCAGCTTAACACTAGCGGGGAACACCGGGGAGCTGTTTTTT. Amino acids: CASSLTLAGNTGELFF.

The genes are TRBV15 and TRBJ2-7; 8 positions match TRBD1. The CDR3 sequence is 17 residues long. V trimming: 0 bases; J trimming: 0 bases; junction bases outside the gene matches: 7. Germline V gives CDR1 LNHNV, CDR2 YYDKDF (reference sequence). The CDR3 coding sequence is TGTGCCACCAGCAGAGATCCGGCAGGGGGCTCCTCCTACGAGCAGTACTTC. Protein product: CATSRDPAGGSSYEQYF.

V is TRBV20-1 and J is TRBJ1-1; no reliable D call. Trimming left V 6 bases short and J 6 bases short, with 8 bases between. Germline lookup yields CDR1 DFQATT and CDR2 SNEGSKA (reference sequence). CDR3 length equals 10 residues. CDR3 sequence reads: CSAVRAEAFF. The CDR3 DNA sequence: TGCAGTGCAGTGAGGGCTGAAGCTTTCTTT.

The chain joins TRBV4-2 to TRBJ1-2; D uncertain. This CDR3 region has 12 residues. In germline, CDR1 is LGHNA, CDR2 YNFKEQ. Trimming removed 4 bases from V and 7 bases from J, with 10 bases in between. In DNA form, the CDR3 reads TGTGCCAGCAGCCCGGGAGTGGGTGGCTACACCTTC. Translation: CASSPGVGGYTF.

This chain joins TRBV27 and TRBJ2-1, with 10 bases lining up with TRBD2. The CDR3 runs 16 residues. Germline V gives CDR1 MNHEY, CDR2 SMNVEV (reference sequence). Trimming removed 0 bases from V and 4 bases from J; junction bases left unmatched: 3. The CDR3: CASSLSGTSVYNEQFF. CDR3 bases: TGTGCCAGCAGTTTATCTGGGACTAGCGTTTACAATGAGCAGTTCTTC.

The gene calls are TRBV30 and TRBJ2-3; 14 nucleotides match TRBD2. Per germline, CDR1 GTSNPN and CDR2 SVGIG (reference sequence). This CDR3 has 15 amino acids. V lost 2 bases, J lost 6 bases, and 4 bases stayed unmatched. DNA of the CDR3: TGTGCCTGGAGTAAGACTAGCGGGAGGGCTGATACGCAGTATTTT. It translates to CAWSKTSGRADTQYF.

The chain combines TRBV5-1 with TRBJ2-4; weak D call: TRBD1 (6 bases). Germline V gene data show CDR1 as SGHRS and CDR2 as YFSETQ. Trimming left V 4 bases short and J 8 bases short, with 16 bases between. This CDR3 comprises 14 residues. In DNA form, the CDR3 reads TGCGCCAGCAGCCCAACAGGGCCCTTAGACATTCAGTACTTC. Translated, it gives CASSPTGPLDIQYF.

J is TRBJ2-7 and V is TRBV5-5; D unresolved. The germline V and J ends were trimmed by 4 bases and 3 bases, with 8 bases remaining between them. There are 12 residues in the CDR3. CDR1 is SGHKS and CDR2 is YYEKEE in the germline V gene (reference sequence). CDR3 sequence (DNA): TGTGCCAGCAGCCCCTCCGGCTACGAGCAGTACTTC. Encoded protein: CASSPSGYEQYF.

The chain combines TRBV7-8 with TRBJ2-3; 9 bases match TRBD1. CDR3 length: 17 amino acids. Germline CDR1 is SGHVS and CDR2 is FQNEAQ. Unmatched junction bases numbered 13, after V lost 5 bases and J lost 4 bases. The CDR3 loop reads CASSPRTGGAGADTQYF. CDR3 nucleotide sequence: TGTGCCAGCAGCCCACGCACAGGGGGCGCAGGGGCAGATACGCAGTATTTT. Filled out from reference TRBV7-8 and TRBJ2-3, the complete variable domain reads GAGVSQSPRYKVAKRGQDVALRCDPISGHVSLFWYQQALGQGPEFLTYFQNEAQLDKSGLPSDRFFAERPEGSVSTLKIQRTQQEDSAVYLCASSPRTGGAGADTQYFGPGTRLTVL.

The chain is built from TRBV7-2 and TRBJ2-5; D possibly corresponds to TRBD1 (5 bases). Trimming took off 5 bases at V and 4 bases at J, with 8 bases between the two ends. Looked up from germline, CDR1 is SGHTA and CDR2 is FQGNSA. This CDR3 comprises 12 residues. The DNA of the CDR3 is TGTGCCAGCAGCCAGGGCGGAGAGACCCAGTACTTC. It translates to CASSQGGETQYF.

CDR3 amino acids: CAWSPGEDRRVGYTF. The DNA of the CDR3 is TGTGCCTGGAGCCCAGGGGAGGATCGGCGAGTTGGCTACACCTTC. J is TRBJ1-2 and V is TRBV30; a possible D gene is TRBD1 (6 bases). The V and J ends lost 3 bases and 7 bases respectively, with 21 bases between them. CDR1 and CDR2 (germline): GTSNPN, SVGIG (reference sequence). The CDR3 is made up of 15 amino acids. Looking up the rest from reference TRBV30 and TRBJ1-2 gives the full variable domain: SQTIHQWPATLVQPVGSPLSLECTVEGTSNPNLYWYRQAAGRGLQLLFYSVGIGQISSEVPQNLSASRPQDRQFILSSKKLLLSDSGFYLCAWSPGEDRRVGYTFGSGTRLTVV.

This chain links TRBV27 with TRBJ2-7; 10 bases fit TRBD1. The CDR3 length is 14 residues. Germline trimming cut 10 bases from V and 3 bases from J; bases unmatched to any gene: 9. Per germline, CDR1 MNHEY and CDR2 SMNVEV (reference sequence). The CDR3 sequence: CATVPGQGYYEQYF. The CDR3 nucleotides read TGTGCCACGGTCCCGGGACAGGGGTACTACGAGCAGTACTTC.